The 28 T cell receptor beta chains given below trace back to one sample, sequenced in a study of monozygotic twins with inflammatory bowel disease. TCRdb reprocessed the 5' RACE reads; each CDR3 protein has one entry and no DNA is given. The specimen's table records hundreds of thousands of distinct CDR3 sequences. Sequenced material: blood. Receptors were obtained from a human donor with ulcerative colitis or Crohn's disease, or a healthy co-twin of an affected twin (not recorded which).

This rearrangement joins TRBV4-3 to TRBJ2-2; TCRdb designates TRBD2, a call that cannot be tested without DNA. Germline V CDR1 and CDR2: LGHNA, YSLEER. This CDR3 has 15 amino acids. The CDR3 sequence: CASSQELSGGGELFF.

V and J are TRBV30 and TRBJ1-1. CDR1 GTSNPN and CDR2 SVGIG come from the germline V gene (reference sequence). This CDR3 is built from 11 residues. CDR3 region: CAWRWVTEAFF.

The rearrangement joins TRBV30 to TRBJ1-6. There are 15 residues in the CDR3. The germline V gene encodes CDR1 GTSNPN and CDR2 SVGIG (reference sequence). This CDR3 is CAWSTKSSYNSPLHF. Complete variable domain (other parts from reference TRBV30 and TRBJ1-6): SQTIHQWPATLVQPVGSPLSLECTVEGTSNPNLYWYRQAAGRGLQLLFYSVGIGQISSEVPQNLSASRPQDRQFILSSKKLLLSDSGFYLCAWSTKSSYNSPLHFGNGTRLTVT.

The chain recombines TRBV11-1 with TRBJ2-1; without DNA, the TCRdb call of TRBD1 cannot be checked. The CDR3 extends over 19 amino acids. Germline V gives CDR1 SGHAT, CDR2 FQDESV (reference sequence). CDR3 in amino acids: CASSTSGGETHGSYNEQFF.

This rearrangement joins TRBV5-1 to TRBJ2-7; the TRBD1 assignment by TCRdb is unverifiable without DNA. CDR1 and CDR2 from the germline V gene are SGHRS and YFSETQ. The CDR3 spans 13 residues. The CDR3 sequence: CASRRTGGYEQYF.

This chain connects TRBV5-1 to TRBJ1-5. Germline CDR1 is SGHRS and CDR2 is YFSETQ. CDR3 length: 14 residues. The CDR3 reads CASSLEGQYQPQHF.

This chain uses TRBV7-2 with TRBJ1-6. This CDR3 is built from 13 residues. CDR1 and CDR2 (germline): SGHTA, FQGNSA. The CDR3 loop is CASSSTPRSPLHF. Using reference TRBV7-2 and TRBJ1-6 for the parts outside the CDR3, the full variable domain is GAGVSQSPSNKVTEKGKDVELRCDPISGHTALYWYRQSLGQGLEFLIYFQGNSAPDKSGLPSDRFSAERTGGSVSTLTIQRTQQEDSAVYLCASSSTPRSPLHFGNGTRLTVT.

The chain employs TRBV29-1 and TRBJ2-6; the TCRdb call, TRBD2, lacks DNA for checking. CDR1 is SQVTM, CDR2 ANQGSEA, per germline. The CDR3 runs to 15 residues. CDR3 region: CSVLGGFSGANVLTF.

The gene calls are TRBV12-3 or TRBV12-4 and TRBJ1-4. The CDR3 sequence is 11 residues long. The CDR3 loop is CASSFNEKLFF.

The chain links TRBV9 to TRBJ1-6; TCRdb designates TRBD1, a call that cannot be tested without DNA. The CDR3 consists of 16 residues. The V gene's germline CDR1 is SGDLS and CDR2 YYNGEE. This chain's CDR3 is CASSVGDRGLNSPLHF.

The genes are TRBV12-3 or TRBV12-4 and TRBJ1-1; TCRdb's D call of TRBD1 is untestable without DNA. The CDR3 contains 11 residues. CDR3 protein: CASSTQGEAFF.

The chain combines TRBV20-1 with TRBJ1-1; TCRdb's D call, TRBD1, is unchecked because there is no DNA. The CDR3 extends over 15 amino acids. Germline assignment: CDR1 DFQATT and CDR2 SNEGSKA (reference sequence). CDR3 protein: CSARGGRASGGEAFF.

The chain uses TRBV28 and TRBJ2-1. Germline-derived CDR1 and CDR2 are MDHEN and SYDVKM. The CDR3 is 13 amino acids. The CDR3 loop reads CASRLDPYNEQFF.

This chain links TRBV12-3 or TRBV12-4 with TRBJ2-2. The CDR3 runs 13 residues. CDR3 residues: CASSLKLAGELFF.

The chain is built from TRBV28 and TRBJ2-7; the D gene TCRdb calls, TRBD1, cannot be checked with no DNA. Germline loops: CDR1 MDHEN, CDR2 SYDVKM. This CDR3 comprises 14 residues. CDR3 in amino acids: CATTRQGALGEQYF.

V gene TRBV24-1 combines with J gene TRBJ1-4; absent DNA, TCRdb's TRBD1 call cannot be checked. The CDR3 is 15 residues long. CDR1 is KGHDR, CDR2 SFDVKD, per germline. The CDR3: CATSDPTGNGEKLFF.

The rearrangement joins TRBV10-3 to TRBJ2-7. Per germline, CDR1 ENHRY and CDR2 SYGVKD. The CDR3 extends over 13 amino acids. Here the CDR3 reads CAISEPINYEQYF.

The chain joins TRBV7-2 to TRBJ2-2. Germline V gene data show CDR1 as SGHTA and CDR2 as FQGNSA. The CDR3 length is 14 residues. CDR3 protein: CASSLVAVGGELFF.

The chain uses TRBV10-3 and TRBJ1-1. This CDR3 spans 14 amino acids. Looked up from germline, CDR1 is ENHRY and CDR2 is SYGVKD. The CDR3 here is CAISESNWVGEAFF.

J is TRBJ2-5 and V is TRBV20-1. Germline V gives CDR1 DFQATT, CDR2 SNEGSKA (reference sequence). CDR3 length: 12 residues. The CDR3 loop reads CSAPTGRETQYF.

This chain joins TRBV10-3 and TRBJ1-4; the D call from TCRdb, TRBD1, cannot be confirmed without DNA. CDR3 length equals 14 residues. From germline, CDR1 is ENHRY and CDR2 SYGVKD. The CDR3 protein is CAISESVTAEKLFF.

V and J are TRBV12-3 or TRBV12-4 and TRBJ2-5; TCRdb lists TRBD2, though no DNA is available to test this call. This CDR3 is 13 amino acids long. CDR3: CASSAGNQETQYF.

The chain joins TRBV12-3 or TRBV12-4 to TRBJ2-5; TCRdb lists TRBD1, though no DNA is available to test this call. CDR3 length equals 15 residues. The chain's CDR3 is CASSLVGGFRETQYF.

This chain joins TRBV27 and TRBJ2-3; TCRdb calls TRBD2, which cannot be checked without DNA. Germline CDR1 and CDR2: MNHEY and SMNVEV (reference sequence). This CDR3 is built from 14 residues. CDR3 sequence reads: CATKSGRGGDTQYF.

J is TRBJ2-1 and V is TRBV25-1; no DNA is available, so the TRBD1 call from TCRdb remains unchecked. Germline V gene sequence: CDR1 MGHDK, CDR2 SYGVNS. This CDR3 has 16 amino acids. The CDR3 is CASSEAGTGKVDEQFF.

The J gene is TRBJ2-7, the V gene TRBV20-1; without DNA, the TCRdb call of TRBD1 cannot be checked. Germline V gene sequence: CDR1 DFQATT, CDR2 SNEGSKA (reference sequence). This CDR3 comprises 15 residues. CDR3 loop: CSARALETGSYEQYF.

The chain is built from TRBV9 and TRBJ2-1; checking the TCRdb D call of TRBD2 is not possible without DNA. This CDR3 spans 14 amino acids. CDR1 and CDR2 (germline): SGDLS, YYNGEE. CDR3 loop: CATGAGGNYNEQFF.

The V gene is TRBV6-5, the J gene TRBJ1-1; as DNA is missing, the TRBD1 call by TCRdb cannot be tested. Germline CDR1 MNHEY, CDR2 SVGAGI. The CDR3 length is 12 residues. The CDR3 reads CASRNDRDRAFF.